The 32 T cell receptor beta chains listed next were all sequenced from one sample in a study of molecular identifiers for immune sequencing clone quantification. In TCRdb, the PCR reads were re-called with MiXCR into one record per CDR3 protein. The sample lists approximately 550,000 distinct CDR3 sequences; 25% were seen once. The sequencing input was naive CD8+ T cells from blood, with Jurkat cell RNA spiked in. Subset in this sample: FACS-sorted CD8+CD4-CCR7+CD45RA+ naive T cells. The receptors originated from a human donor in good health. Some libraries in this study had Jurkat cell RNA spiked in.

With regard to this clonotype: With a much larger clone just one base away, this may be a read error. The gene calls are TRBV12-3 or TRBV12-4 and TRBJ1-4, with D unclear. This CDR3 is 13 amino acids long. CDR3 in amino acids: CASNYGINEKLSF. CDR3 DNA sequence: TGTGCCAGCAACTACGGGATTAATGAAAAACTGTCTTTT.

This clonotype was seen repeatedly, ten times or more. The chain couples TRBV9 to TRBJ2-3; D gene unclear. Trimming pared 0 bases from V and 6 bases from J, leaving 5 bases between. The germline V gene has CDR1 SGDLS and CDR2 YYNGEE. CDR3 length: 12 residues. The CDR3 DNA reads as TGTGCCAGCAGCGTAGGTTCGGATACGCAGTATTTT. It is translated as CASSVGSDTQYF.

The chain links TRBV6-2 or TRBV6-3 to TRBJ2-7; D may be TRBD1 (7 bases). This CDR3 has 18 amino acids. Per the germline V gene, CDR1 is MNHEY and CDR2 is SVGEGT. V was pared by 0 bases and J by 0 bases, with 18 bases between. CDR3 region: CASSYSLLADRSSYEQYF. In nucleotides, the CDR3 is TGTGCCAGCAGTTACTCGCTCTTAGCGGACAGGAGCTCCTACGAGCAGTACTTC.

This chain uses TRBV5-1 with TRBJ2-7, with 8 bases that match TRBD2. The CDR3 covers 15 residues. Unmatched junction bases numbered 9, after V lost 4 bases and J lost 3 bases. Germline V CDR1 and CDR2: SGHRS, YFSETQ. DNA for the CDR3: TGCGCCAGCAGCCAGAATAGCGGGACGAACTACGAGCAGTACTTC. Protein: CASSQNSGTNYEQYF.

This clonotype was observed many times. This chain joins TRBV12-3 or TRBV12-4 and TRBJ1-5, with 8 bases aligning to TRBD1. This CDR3 contains 14 residues. V dropped 5 bases and J dropped 9; count of bases not matched to a gene: 9. CDR3 DNA sequence: TGTGCCAGCAGTGACGGGGCAGGGGGCGCGCCCCAGCATTTT. This codes for CASSDGAGGAPQHF.

This clonotype was observed a few times. V gene TRBV2 combines with J gene TRBJ2-6, with D perhaps assigned TRBD1 or TRBD2 (5 bases each). The V gene's germline CDR1 is SNHLY and CDR2 FYNNEI. Trimming left V 11 bases short and J 1 base short, with 24 bases between. The CDR3 spans 18 residues. The CDR3 DNA reads TGTGCCGGACTTACCGGGGACCGCAAAATATCTGGGGCCAACGTCCTGACTTTC. Protein product: CAGLTGDRKISGANVLTF.

This clonotype came up a few times. DNA for the CDR3: TGTGCCACCCAAGCGGGGGGCAATCAGCCCCAGCATTTT. It is translated as CATQAGGNQPQHF. The V call is TRBV19, the J call TRBJ1-5; D may be TRBD1 (5 bases). The CDR3 totals 13 residues. Germline assignment: CDR1 LNHDA and CDR2 SQIVND (reference sequence). V lost 10 bases and J lost 2, with 12 bases in between.

This chain links TRBV7-9 with TRBJ2-5; 10 bases line up with TRBD1. The V gene end was trimmed by 2 bases and the J gene end by 4 bases; junction bases not matched to a gene: 7. CDR3 length: 16 residues. Per the germline V gene, CDR1 is SEHNR and CDR2 is FQNEAQ (reference sequence). The CDR3 DNA follows: TGTGCCAGCAGCTTAATTGGGACAGGGGAATTAGAGACCCAGTACTTC. Protein: CASSLIGTGELETQYF.

This chain uses TRBV12-3 or TRBV12-4 with TRBJ2-2; TRBD2 matches at 8 bases. The CDR3 totals 15 residues. Unmatched junction bases numbered 9, after V lost 7 bases and J lost 5 bases. Written as DNA, the CDR3 is TGTGCCAGCATAGCGGGACCGCGGTTAACCGGGGAGCTGTTTTTT. Its protein product is CASIAGPRLTGELFF.

This clonotype was seen a few times. The chain combines TRBV28 with TRBJ2-7; 7 nucleotides line up with TRBD2. With V trimmed by 5 bases and J by 1 base, 8 bases remained unmatched. The V gene's germline CDR1 is MDHEN and CDR2 SYDVKM. CDR3 size: 15 residues. The CDR3 nucleotides are TGTGCCAGCAGTGCGCCGAGCGGGGTGTCCTACGAGCAGTACTTC. Translation gives CASSAPSGVSYEQYF. The full variable domain, with the rest looked up from reference TRBV28 and TRBJ2-7, is DVKVTQSSRYLVKRTGEKVFLECVQDMDHENMFWYRQDPGLGLRLIYFSYDVKMKEKGDIPEGYSVSREKKERFSLILESASTNQTSMYLCASSAPSGVSYEQYFGPGTRLTVT.

This clonotype was detected ten times or more. The J gene is TRBJ2-7, the V gene TRBV5-5; D may be TRBD1 (5 bases). The CDR3 extends over 16 amino acids. Germline V gives CDR1 SGHKS, CDR2 YYEKEE (reference sequence). V shed 0 bases and J shed 3 bases, with 16 bases lying between them. The CDR3, as DNA: TGTGCCAGCAGCTTGGTGGGGCCTACAGTGGACTACGAGCAGTACTTC. Its protein product is CASSLVGPTVDYEQYF.

V gene TRBV30 combines with J gene TRBJ1-2; tentatively, D is TRBD1 (6 bases). Germline V gene lookup returns CDR1 GTSNPN and CDR2 SVGIG (reference sequence). The CDR3 length is 15 residues. Trimming shortened V by 4 bases and J by 0 bases, and 15 bases separated the two germline ends. The CDR3 DNA is TGTGCCTGGATGGAGGGCTGGACAGCTAACTATGGCTACACCTTC. Its protein product is CAWMEGWTANYGYTF.

V is TRBV4-3 and J is TRBJ2-7; 8 positions match TRBD2. Per germline, CDR1 LGHNA and CDR2 YSLEER. The CDR3 runs to 15 residues. V was clipped by 2 bases and J by 6 bases; unmatched bases: 9. CDR3 in amino acids: CASSQTRGGLGEQYF. The CDR3 DNA sequence: TGCGCCAGCAGCCAAACCCGGGGGGGCTTAGGCGAGCAGTACTTC.

The chain uses TRBV19 and TRBJ2-3, with 9 bases matching TRBD1. Losses at the gene ends were 4 bases for V and 2 bases for J; bases not matched to a gene: 10. The germline CDR1 and CDR2 sequences are LNHDA and SQIVND (reference sequence). The CDR3 loop spans 17 amino acids. CDR3 amino acids: CASSNPLDRGSTDTQYF. DNA for the CDR3: TGTGCCAGTAGTAACCCCCTCGACAGGGGGTCCACAGATACGCAGTATTTT.

The CDR3 sequence: CASAGTSGYNEQFF. In DNA form, the CDR3 reads TGTGCCAGCGCCGGGACTAGCGGATACAATGAGCAGTTCTTC. This chain connects TRBV27 to TRBJ2-1, with 11 bases identical to TRBD2. The V segment lost 8 bases and the J segment 4 bases; nucleotides outside the gene matches: 4. From germline, CDR1 is MNHEY and CDR2 SMNVEV (reference sequence). This CDR3 is built from 14 residues.

This clonotype was observed once. Just one base apart from a much larger clone, this may be a read error. The chain recombines TRBV23-1 with TRBJ2-3; 8 nucleotides match TRBD1. TRBV23-1 is an open reading frame, and its role is uncertain. CDR3 length equals 13 residues. V was clipped by 8 bases and J by 8 bases; unmatched bases: 9. Written as DNA, the CDR3 is TGCGCCAGCGCAAGGACAGGGCCAGGTACGCAGTATTTT. Translating it yields CASARTGPGTQYF.

In this sample, this clonotype turned up many times. The chain joins TRBV12-5 to TRBJ1-1; D uncertain. This CDR3 is built from 14 residues. V was cut by 4 bases and J by 5 bases, with 14 bases left in between. Looked up from germline, CDR1 is LGHNT and CDR2 is FRNRAP. CDR3 DNA: TGTGCTAGTGGTTGGACTTGGGCGCAGACTGAAGCTTTCTTT. This sequence encodes CASGWTWAQTEAFF.

This clonotype was seen a handful of times. The V call is TRBV28, the J call TRBJ2-3; D is uncertain. V was pared by 3 bases and J by 5 bases, with 12 bases between. The CDR3 is 14 residues long. Germline V CDR1 and CDR2: MDHEN, SYDVKM. The CDR3 region is CASSFSSRQDTQYF. DNA of the CDR3: TGTGCCAGCAGTTTTTCGAGTCGACAAGATACGCAGTATTTT.

The chain links TRBV6-2 or TRBV6-3 to TRBJ1-2; no reliable D call. Trimming stripped 7 bases from V and 3 bases from J, with 15 bases between. CDR3 length: 14 amino acids. Germline CDR1 is MNHEY and CDR2 is SVGEGT. CDR3 DNA: TGTGCCAGCACTCCCTCCATACCCTACTATGGCTACACCTTC. Protein: CASTPSIPYYGYTF.

The chain couples TRBV23-1 to TRBJ2-5; the D gene is possibly TRBD1 (6 bases). TRBV23-1 is an ORF, with its function uncertain. V was trimmed by 1 base and J by 4 bases, leaving 19 bases between them. The CDR3 is 17 residues long. CDR3 sequence: CASSQLWSLGRGETQYF. For the CDR3, the DNA is TGCGCCAGCAGTCAATTGTGGTCCCTTGGCAGGGGAGAGACCCAGTACTTC.

This clonotype has a handful of counts. The J gene is TRBJ1-2, the V gene TRBV4-3; D remains ambiguous. The CDR3 loop spans 17 amino acids. Germline V gene sequence: CDR1 LGHNA, CDR2 YSLEER. V was trimmed by 0 bases and J by 4 bases, leaving 18 bases between them. In nucleotides, the CDR3 is TGCGCCAGCAGCCAAGATTTAGTCGGGCAGACCTCCTATGGCTACACCTTC. This sequence encodes CASSQDLVGQTSYGYTF.

Points on this clonotype: With a much larger clone just one base away, this may be a read error. This chain joins TRBV5-1 and TRBJ2-3; D gene unclear. TRBJ1-5 explains the end of the DNA better; the J call may be wrong. Germline V gene data show CDR1 as SGHRS and CDR2 as YFSETQ. This CDR3 contains 16 residues. In nucleotides, the CDR3 is TGCGCCAGCAGCTTAAGAGGCAGAGGAAGCACAGATACGCAGCATTTT. It yields the protein CASSLRGRGSTDTQHF.

This clonotype showed up many times. J is TRBJ2-3 and V is TRBV5-6; D tentatively fits TRBD1 or TRBD2 (5 bases each). V was trimmed by 1 base and J by 4 bases, leaving 13 bases between them. The CDR3 extends over 15 amino acids. Per the germline V gene, CDR1 is SGHDT and CDR2 is YYEEEE. This CDR3 is CASSLRIGAADTQYF. In DNA form, the CDR3 reads TGTGCCAGCAGCTTGAGGATCGGGGCGGCAGATACGCAGTATTTT.

The V gene is TRBV30, the J gene TRBJ1-2; no clear D. Trimming shortened V by 5 bases and J by 2 bases, and 12 bases separated the two germline ends. The germline gives CDR1 GTSNPN, CDR2 SVGIG (reference sequence). The CDR3 loop spans 13 amino acids. The CDR3 sequence is CAWSLGRNYGYTF. The DNA of the CDR3 is TGTGCCTGGTCCCTCGGCAGAAACTATGGCTACACCTTC.

The gene calls are TRBV7-6 and TRBJ1-3, with TRBD1 as a possible D gene (5 bases). Germline lookup yields CDR1 SGHVS and CDR2 FNYEAQ. CDR3 length: 18 residues. The ends were cut back, 5 bases at V and 3 bases at J, with 23 bases in the middle. In DNA, the CDR3 is TGTGCCAGCAGCCCTTGGGAGGTGGACGGGACGCTTGGAAACACCATATATTTT. This translates into CASSPWEVDGTLGNTIYF.

On this clonotype: With a much larger clone just one base away, this may be a read error. The rearrangement uses TRBV30 and TRBJ1-6; 9 nucleotides match TRBD1. Germline V gene sequence: CDR1 GTSNPN, CDR2 SVGIG (reference sequence). The CDR3 totals 15 residues. V lost 3 bases and J lost 11; bases outside the gene matches: 11. CDR3 region: CAWSPRTGVDPPLHF. For the CDR3, the DNA is TGTGCCTGGAGCCCACGGACAGGGGTGGATCCACCCCTCCACTTT. Full variable domain (outside the CDR3, taken from reference TRBV30 and TRBJ1-6): SQTIHQWPATLVQPVGSPLSLECTVEGTSNPNLYWYRQAAGRGLQLLFYSVGIGQISSEVPQNLSASRPQDRQFILSSKKLLLSDSGFYLCAWSPRTGVDPPLHFGNGTRLTVT.

This clonotype showed up just a few times. V gene TRBV7-9 combines with J gene TRBJ2-7, with TRBD1 as a possible D gene (6 bases). Germline CDR1 is SEHNR and CDR2 is FQNEAQ (reference sequence). The CDR3 contains 17 residues. Trimming cost V 5 bases and J 4 bases, with 24 bases left between them. The CDR3 coding sequence is TGTGCCAGCAGCCGAAATTATATGGGGACATCGGGATACGAGCAGTACTTC. Its protein product is CASSRNYMGTSGYEQYF.

This clonotype was observed many times. The chain carries TRBV20-1 and TRBJ2-5; no definite D call. Germline values: CDR1 DFQATT, CDR2 SNEGSKA (reference sequence). Trimming took 0 bases from V and 4 from J, leaving 6 bases between them. The CDR3 contains 12 residues. CDR3 in amino acids: CSARDSRETQYF. Here the CDR3 DNA reads TGCAGTGCTAGAGATTCCCGAGAGACCCAGTACTTC.

This clonotype came up many times. The rearrangement joins TRBV29-1 to TRBJ2-1; perhaps TRBD2 as D (5 bases). Trimming pared 0 bases from V and 15 bases from J, leaving 9 bases between. CDR3 length: 10 residues. The germline CDR1 and CDR2 sequences are SQVTM and ANQGSEA. CDR3 nucleotides: TGCAGCGTTGAAGACCCTAGCACGTTCTTC. Its translation is CSVEDPSTFF.

The chain employs TRBV13 and TRBJ2-3; 11 bases align to TRBD2. V lost 4 bases to trimming and J lost 2 bases; unmatched junction nucleotides: 8. Germline V CDR1 and CDR2: PRHDT, FYEKMQ (reference sequence). The length of the CDR3 is 17 residues. This CDR3 reads CASSSLLAGAATDTQYF. The CDR3 DNA sequence: TGTGCCAGCAGCTCACTACTAGCGGGGGCCGCCACAGATACGCAGTATTTT.

This clonotype showed up just a few times. The rearrangement uses TRBV2 and TRBJ1-2; no reliable D call. V lost 2 bases and J lost 0, with 10 bases in between. CDR1 and CDR2 (germline): SNHLY, FYNNEI. The CDR3 is made up of 15 amino acids. This CDR3 reads CASSESPGTNYGYTF. For the CDR3, the DNA is TGTGCCAGCAGTGAATCCCCCGGCACTAACTATGGCTACACCTTC.

As to this clonotype: A junction end diverges from the germline sequence, so it may reflect a read error. V is TRBV19 and J is TRBJ2-1; TRBD1 aligns across 8 bases. The length of the CDR3 is 12 residues. Germline V gene data show CDR1 as LNHDA and CDR2 as SQIVND (reference sequence). In nucleotides, the CDR3 is TGTGCCACCGGACAGGGATGGAATGGGCAGTTCTTC. Translation: CATGQGWNGQFF.